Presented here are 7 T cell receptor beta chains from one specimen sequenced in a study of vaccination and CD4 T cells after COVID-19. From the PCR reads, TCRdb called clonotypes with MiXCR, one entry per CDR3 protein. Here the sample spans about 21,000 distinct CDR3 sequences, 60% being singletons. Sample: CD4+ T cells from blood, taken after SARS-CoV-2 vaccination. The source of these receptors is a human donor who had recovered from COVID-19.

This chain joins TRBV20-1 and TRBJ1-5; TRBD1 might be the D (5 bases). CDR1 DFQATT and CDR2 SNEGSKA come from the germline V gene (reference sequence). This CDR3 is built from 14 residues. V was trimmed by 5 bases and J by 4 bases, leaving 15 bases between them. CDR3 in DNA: TGCAGTGCTTTTTCAGGGCGTCCGAATCAGCCCCAGCATTTT. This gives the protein CSAFSGRPNQPQHF.

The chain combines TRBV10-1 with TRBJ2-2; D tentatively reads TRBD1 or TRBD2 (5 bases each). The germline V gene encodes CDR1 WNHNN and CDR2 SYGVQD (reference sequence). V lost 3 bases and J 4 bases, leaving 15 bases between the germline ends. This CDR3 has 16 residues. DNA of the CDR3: TGCGCCAGCAGTGAATTTAGGACTGGGGGCACCGGGGAGCTGTTTTTT. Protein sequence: CASSEFRTGGTGELFF.

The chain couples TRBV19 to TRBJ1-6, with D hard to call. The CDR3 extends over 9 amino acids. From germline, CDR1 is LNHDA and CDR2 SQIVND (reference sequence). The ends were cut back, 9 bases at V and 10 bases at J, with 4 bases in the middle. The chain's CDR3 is CASGSPLHF. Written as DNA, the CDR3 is TGTGCCAGCGGGTCACCCCTCCACTTT.

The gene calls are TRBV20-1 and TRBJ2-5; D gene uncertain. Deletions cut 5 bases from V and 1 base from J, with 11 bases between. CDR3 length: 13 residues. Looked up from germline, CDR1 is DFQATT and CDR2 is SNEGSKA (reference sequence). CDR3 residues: CSAFSTVQETQYF. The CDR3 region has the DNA TGCAGTGCTTTTTCTACGGTCCAAGAGACCCAGTACTTC.

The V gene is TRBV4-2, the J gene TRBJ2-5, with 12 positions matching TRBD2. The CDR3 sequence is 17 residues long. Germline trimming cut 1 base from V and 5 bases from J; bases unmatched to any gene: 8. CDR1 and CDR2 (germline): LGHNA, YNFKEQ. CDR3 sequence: CASSQALAGGPGETQYF. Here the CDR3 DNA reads TGTGCCAGCAGCCAAGCTCTAGCGGGAGGGCCTGGCGAGACCCAGTACTTC.

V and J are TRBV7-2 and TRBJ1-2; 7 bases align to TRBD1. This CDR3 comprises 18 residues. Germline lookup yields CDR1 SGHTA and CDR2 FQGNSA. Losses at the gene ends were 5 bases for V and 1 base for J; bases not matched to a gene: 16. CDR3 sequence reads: CASSQATTGTEVNYGYTF. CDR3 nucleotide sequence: TGTGCCAGCAGCCAAGCAACAACCGGGACAGAAGTTAACTATGGCTACACCTTC. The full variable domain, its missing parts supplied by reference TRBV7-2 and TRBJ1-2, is GAGVSQSPSNKVTEKGKDVELRCDPISGHTALYWYRQSLGQGLEFLIYFQGNSAPDKSGLPSDRFSAERTGGSVSTLTIQRTQQEDSAVYLCASSQATTGTEVNYGYTFGSGTRLTVV.

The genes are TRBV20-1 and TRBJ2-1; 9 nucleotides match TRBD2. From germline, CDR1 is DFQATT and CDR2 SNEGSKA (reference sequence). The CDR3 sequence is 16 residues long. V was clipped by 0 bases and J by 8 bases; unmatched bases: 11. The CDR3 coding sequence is TGCAGTGCTAGAGATTATAGTAGCGGGAGAGGTGATGAGCAGTTCTTC. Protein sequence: CSARDYSSGRGDEQFF.